This is a list of T cell receptor beta chains from one sample in a study of T-cell memory formation after mild COVID-19. From the 5' RACE reads, TCRdb called clonotypes with MiXCR, one entry per CDR3 protein. Of about 350,000 distinct CDR3 sequences listed, approximately 13% were seen once; the top ten hold about 20%. Source material: PBMCs or a T cell subset sorted from them (not recorded which). The receptors derive from a man between 18 and 35 years old who had mild COVID-19 (a few samples of this study predate the infection). Cell type and time point are not known. The CDR3 runs from the conserved cysteine through the conserved F or W. Fields, in order: J gene, V gene, D gene, clone size, CDR3 DNA, CDR3 protein. D genes are given only for firm matches. Clone size is not always given. Where it is, it says once, few, many or a class for expanded clones.

J: TRBJ2-1
V: TRBV20-1
D: .
size: .
DNA: TGCAGTGCTAGGGCTCCGGTCAACTCCTACAATGAGCAGTTCTTC
CDR3: CSARAPVNSYNEQFF

J: TRBJ2-5
V: TRBV9
D: TRBD2
size: few
DNA: TGTGCCAGCAGCCCTACTAGCGGGGGGGCGGAGACCCAGTACTTC
CDR3: CASSPTSGGAETQYF

J: TRBJ2-5
V: TRBV12-3/TRBV12-4
D: .
size: few
DNA: TGTGCCAGCAGTTTCCGGACCACTGAAGAGACCCAGTACTTC
CDR3: CASSFRTTEETQYF

J: TRBJ1-2
V: TRBV20-1
D: .
size: .
DNA: TGCAGTGCTAGGGCAATCCCTGTCTGGGGGTATGGCTACACCTTC
CDR3: CSARAIPVWGYGYTF

J: TRBJ2-7
V: TRBV5-1
D: .
size: many
DNA: TGCGCCAGCAGATTAGCCTCCTTGAGCTACGAGCAGTACTTC
CDR3: CASRLASLSYEQYF

J: TRBJ2-5
V: TRBV9
D: .
size: few
DNA: TGTGCCAGCAGCTCCCGGACAACTGGGGTGACCCAGTACTTC
CDR3: CASSSRTTGVTQYF

J: TRBJ1-1
V: TRBV7-6
D: .
size: few
DNA: TGTGCCAGCAGCTTTAACAATAGAGTTCGGGGAAGGGACACTGAAGCTTTCTTT
CDR3: CASSFNNRVRGRDTEAFF

J: TRBJ1-6
V: TRBV4-2
D: .
size: few
DNA: TGTGCCAGCAGCCCCGGGGCGCTTAATTCACCCCTCCACTTT
CDR3: CASSPGALNSPLHF

J: TRBJ2-7
V: TRBV15
D: TRBD1
size: .
DNA: TGTGCCACCAGCAAACCGGGACAGGGTTTCCACGAGCAGTACTTC
CDR3: CATSKPGQGFHEQYF

J: TRBJ2-1
V: TRBV5-1
D: TRBD2
size: many
DNA: TGCGCCAGCAGCTTGGGACTAGCGGGGAATGAGCAGTTCTTC
CDR3: CASSLGLAGNEQFF

J: TRBJ2-2
V: TRBV29-1
D: .
size: few
DNA: TGCAGCGTCGACGCAGGGTTCAACACCGGGGAGCTGTTTTTT
CDR3: CSVDAGFNTGELFF

J: TRBJ1-3
V: TRBV12-3/TRBV12-4
D: .
size: few
DNA: TGTGCCACCCACCCTTTGGGGTTGAATAGAAACACCATATATTTT
CDR3: CATHPLGLNRNTIYF

J: TRBJ2-7
V: TRBV18
D: .
size: .
DNA: TGTGCCAGCTCGCGGACGGGAGCTGGGGAGCAGTACTTC
CDR3: CASSRTGAGEQYF

J: TRBJ1-2
V: TRBV5-1
D: .
size: .
DNA: TGCGCCAGCACCTTGGTGGGCAGGGGTGTATCCTATGGCTACACCTTC
CDR3: CASTLVGRGVSYGYTF

J: TRBJ2-2
V: TRBV9
D: .
size: few
DNA: TGTGCCAGCAGCGTAGGTTTAGGGAACGGGGAGCTGTTTTTT
CDR3: CASSVGLGNGELFF

J: TRBJ2-1
V: TRBV10-3
D: .
size: few
DNA: TGTGCCACCAGCGCGGGACAGAAAACCTACAATGAGCAGTTCTTC
CDR3: CATSAGQKTYNEQFF

J: TRBJ2-4
V: TRBV4-1
D: .
size: .
DNA: TGCGCCAGCAGCCAGGGCTACTTGGGGAAGAAAAACATTCAGTACTTC
CDR3: CASSQGYLGKKNIQYF

J: TRBJ2-1
V: TRBV5-5
D: TRBD2
size: many
DNA: TGTGCCAGCAGCCCAAGACTAGCGGGGGGTTCCTACAATGAGCAGTTCTTC
CDR3: CASSPRLAGGSYNEQFF

J: TRBJ2-7
V: TRBV5-5
D: .
size: many
DNA: TGTGCCAGCGGCGAGGGGGGCTACGAGCAGTACTTC
CDR3: CASGEGGYEQYF

J: TRBJ2-1
V: TRBV10-2
D: TRBD2
size: few
DNA: TGCGCCAGCAGCCCTGGGACTAGCGGGAAGCAGTTCTTC
CDR3: CASSPGTSGKQFF

J: TRBJ2-5
V: TRBV12-3/TRBV12-4
D: TRBD2
size: many
DNA: TGTGCCAGCAGTTTCCTAGCGGGGTCTCAAGAGACCCAGTACTTC
CDR3: CASSFLAGSQETQYF

J: TRBJ2-5
V: TRBV5-4
D: TRBD2
size: few
DNA: TGTGCCAGCAGCTTGACTAGCGGGAACACTCAAGAGACCCAGTACTTC
CDR3: CASSLTSGNTQETQYF

J: TRBJ2-7
V: TRBV6-6
D: .
size: few
DNA: TGTGCCAGCAGTTACCGCTCGATAGGGAGCTCCTACGAGCAGTACTTC
CDR3: CASSYRSIGSSYEQYF

J: TRBJ2-1
V: TRBV6-4
D: TRBD1
size: few
DNA: TGTGCCAGCAGTGAGGACAGGGGGGACAATGAGCAGTTCTTC
CDR3: CASSEDRGDNEQFF

J: TRBJ1-6
V: TRBV6-2/TRBV6-3
D: .
size: .
DNA: TGTGCCAGCAGTCCGCGTAGGCCTAGCGGCTCTTCACCCCTCCACTTT
CDR3: CASSPRRPSGSSPLHF

J: TRBJ2-2
V: TRBV4-3
D: .
size: .
DNA: TGCGCCAGCAGCCAAGGGGCCCAACAGTTCAAAGCCGGGGAGCTGTTTTTT
CDR3: CASSQGAQQFKAGELFF

J: TRBJ1-1
V: TRBV29-1
D: .
size: once
DNA: TGCAGCGCCGGAGGTGGTCCTCGGGAAGCTTTCTTT
CDR3: CSAGGGPREAFF

J: TRBJ2-3
V: TRBV12-3/TRBV12-4
D: TRBD2
size: many
DNA: TGTGCCAGCAGTCCCCCACTTCGACTAGCGGGGGCCCTAGGGACGCAGTATTTT
CDR3: CASSPPLRLAGALGTQYF

J: TRBJ1-4
V: TRBV5-6
D: .
size: .
DNA: TGTGCCAGCAGCTTGTTGCAGGGAAATGAAAAACTGTTTTTT
CDR3: CASSLLQGNEKLFF

J: TRBJ1-1
V: TRBV5-1
D: TRBD1
size: many
DNA: TGCGCCAGCAGCTACGGACAGGGGGCAGTAGACACTGAAGCTTTCTTT
CDR3: CASSYGQGAVDTEAFF

J: TRBJ2-1
V: TRBV29-1
D: .
size: few
DNA: TGCAGCGCCGGGACTTACTACAATGAGCAGTTCTTC
CDR3: CSAGTYYNEQFF

J: TRBJ2-5
V: TRBV5-1
D: .
size: .
DNA: TGCGCCAGCAGCTTGGCTGCGGGGCGTCAAGAGACCCAGTACTTC
CDR3: CASSLAAGRQETQYF

J: TRBJ2-6
V: TRBV6-2/TRBV6-3
D: .
size: .
DNA: TGTCCTACAGCGGAACCCTCTGGGGCCAACGTCCTGACTTTC
CDR3: CPTAEPSGANVLTF

J: TRBJ2-3
V: TRBV7-9
D: .
size: .
DNA: TGTGCCAGCAGCTCAACGGGGGCCTCTCGATCAGATACGCAGTATTTT
CDR3: CASSSTGASRSDTQYF

J: TRBJ2-2
V: TRBV11-2
D: .
size: many
DNA: TGTGCCAGCAGCGGTTTGTACACCGGGGAGCTGTTTTTT
CDR3: CASSGLYTGELFF

J: TRBJ2-1
V: TRBV6-5
D: TRBD2
size: many
DNA: TGTGCCAGCGCCGGGGGAAGCGGGGGACCGAATGAGCAGTTCTTC
CDR3: CASAGGSGGPNEQFF

J: TRBJ1-1
V: TRBV29-1
D: .
size: few
DNA: TGCAGCGTGCAAGGGGGGAACACTGAAGCTTTCTTT
CDR3: CSVQGGNTEAFF

J: TRBJ2-3
V: TRBV19
D: .
size: few
DNA: TGTGCCCCCAGAGGACAACGGGACACAGATACGCAGTATTTT
CDR3: CAPRGQRDTDTQYF